This passage covers 10 T cell receptor beta chains from one sample sequenced in a study of long-term antiretroviral therapy in people with HIV. The run of the v3.0 immunoSEQ assay was at survey level. Sequencing used immunoSEQ multiplex PCR; TCRdb keeps in-frame clones, though not all of them. The sample carries almost 30,000 clones, about 90% recorded once. The source was unsorted PBMCs, collected 3.2 years before starting antiretroviral therapy. The receptor set was obtained from a middle-aged man with HIV.

The chain uses TRBV5-1 and TRBJ2-2; no reliable D call. CDR3 length: 14 amino acids. Germline CDR1 SGHRS, CDR2 YFSETQ. V dropped 5 bases and J dropped 1 base, with 9 bases sitting between them. CDR3 DNA sequence: TGCGCCAGCAGACAGACGGTGAACACCGGGGAGCTGTTTTTT. This codes for CASRQTVNTGELFF.

The chain couples TRBV6-1 to TRBJ1-2; TRBD1 is a possible D gene (5 bases). This CDR3 has 14 residues. Germline-derived CDR1 and CDR2 are MNHNS and SASEGT. Trimming took off 2 bases at V and 8 bases at J, with 15 bases between the two ends. The CDR3 DNA sequence: TGTGCCAGCAGTGAACAGGGCCCCTTACTAGGCTACACCTTC. Translation gives CASSEQGPLLGYTF.

This chain connects TRBV6-6 to TRBJ2-6; D is unclear. The length of the CDR3 is 15 residues. From germline, CDR1 is MNHNY and CDR2 SVGAGI (reference sequence). Trimming pared 2 bases from V and 0 bases from J, leaving 5 bases between. The CDR3 DNA reads TGTGCCAGCAGTTACGAGTTCTCTGGGGCCAACGTCCTGACTTTC. It translates to CASSYEFSGANVLTF.

The chain recombines TRBV6-5 with TRBJ2-7; unclear D gene. CDR3 length: 11 amino acids. Germline lookup yields CDR1 MNHEY and CDR2 SVGAGI. The V gene lost 6 bases and the J gene lost 3 bases, with 6 bases spanning the gap. The DNA for the CDR3 is TGTGCCAGCAGGACGTTCTACGAGCAGTACTTC. This sequence encodes CASRTFYEQYF.

A remark on this clone: The same CDR3 also results from other DNA sequences found in this sample. J is TRBJ1-3 and V is TRBV5-1; the D is unclear. Trimming took 0 bases from V and 3 from J, leaving 7 bases between them. Germline CDR1 is SGHRS and CDR2 is YFSETQ. The CDR3 is 14 residues long. In DNA, the CDR3 is TGCGCCAGCAGCTTGGGGTCTAGTGGAAACACCATATATTTT. Its protein is CASSLGSSGNTIYF.

The chain recombines TRBV9 with TRBJ1-1; D is ambiguous. The CDR3 is made up of 16 amino acids. V shed 0 bases and J shed 5 bases, with 17 bases lying between them. The germline gives CDR1 SGDLS, CDR2 YYNGEE. The CDR3 sequence: CASSVDWGRLETEAFF. The CDR3 DNA reads as TGTGCCAGCAGCGTAGATTGGGGTCGTCTAGAAACTGAAGCTTTCTTT.

This chain links TRBV29-1 with TRBJ2-7; 9 bases are shared with TRBD1. This CDR3 spans 14 amino acids. The junction had 10 bases not matched to a gene; V was cut back by 6 bases and J by 4 bases. Germline CDR1 SQVTM, CDR2 ANQGSEA. CDR3 in amino acids: CSVAPGQGGYEQYF. CDR3 DNA: TGCAGCGTCGCCCCGGGACAGGGAGGTTACGAGCAGTACTTC.

The chain is built from TRBV11-1 and TRBJ2-5; D is uncertain. This CDR3 region has 15 residues. Germline values: CDR1 SGHAT, CDR2 FQDESV (reference sequence). V lost 5 bases and J 4 bases, leaving 17 bases between the germline ends. Here the CDR3 DNA reads TGTGCCAGCAGCCCTAACCCGGCTAGTGGAGAGACCCAGTACTTC. It is translated as CASSPNPASGETQYF.

The chain uses TRBV2 and TRBJ1-1, with D uncertain. The V and J ends lost 4 bases and 4 bases respectively, with 10 bases between them. CDR1 SNHLY and CDR2 FYNNEI come from the germline V gene. The CDR3 covers 13 residues. The CDR3 nucleotides are TGTGCCAGCAGTGGGGAGGGAGGCACTGAAGCTTTCTTT. Translating it yields CASSGEGGTEAFF.

The V and J genes are TRBV5-4 and TRBJ2-3; the D gene could be TRBD1 or TRBD2 (6 bases each). The V gene lost 5 bases and the J gene lost 3 bases, with 16 bases spanning the gap. Germline assignment: CDR1 SGHNT and CDR2 YYREEE (reference sequence). This CDR3 spans 15 amino acids. The CDR3, as DNA: TGTGCCAGCAGACCTCTAGCGAGGGGGACAGATACGCAGTATTTT. It encodes CASRPLARGTDTQYF.